One sample yielded the 20 T cell receptor beta chains listed below, sequenced in a study of T cell repertoires in cytomegalovirus infection. TCRdb reprocessed the reads via MiXCR and lists one record per CDR3 protein. The profile covers around 260,000 distinct CDR3 sequences, with 25% appearing a single time and 11% to 15% taken by the ten largest. Sequenced material: PBMCs. These receptors originate from a human donor in good health (CMV status not recorded). Some clones in this sample may be carry-over from other donors' samples.

This chain links TRBV20-1 with TRBJ2-3; a possible D gene is TRBD1 (5 bases). CDR3 size: 16 residues. CDR1 DFQATT and CDR2 SNEGSKA come from the germline V gene (reference sequence). The V and J ends lost 3 bases and 0 bases respectively, with 16 bases between them. CDR3 coding DNA: TGCAGTGCTAGCCACGACAGAGCATCTAGCACAGATACGCAGTATTTT. It encodes CSASHDRASSTDTQYF.

Here the CDR3 DNA reads TGTGCCAGCAGCTCACTTGGGACAGTTAACACTGAAGCTTTCTTT. Its protein is CASSSLGTVNTEAFF. The chain links TRBV7-8 to TRBJ1-1; 7 bases fit TRBD1. The length of the CDR3 is 15 residues. J gave up 2 bases and V 4 bases, and 7 bases lay outside the gene matches. CDR1 is SGHVS, CDR2 FQNEAQ, per germline.

This clonotype was seen many times. The rearrangement links TRBV29-1 to TRBJ2-7, with TRBD1 matching 8 bases. In germline, CDR1 is SQVTM, CDR2 ANQGSEA. Germline trimming cut 6 bases from V and 7 bases from J; bases unmatched to any gene: 14. The CDR3 consists of 14 residues. This CDR3 reads CSVETGTGGSEQYF. CDR3 nucleotides: TGCAGCGTGGAAACCGGGACAGGAGGGAGTGAGCAGTACTTC.

This clonotype was picked up many times. The rearrangement links TRBV7-2 to TRBJ2-5; 12 bases are shared with TRBD2. Germline-derived CDR1 and CDR2 are SGHTA and FQGNSA. This CDR3 has 18 residues. Trimming removed 5 bases from V and 4 bases from J; junction bases left unmatched: 14. Here the CDR3 DNA reads TGTGCCAGCAGCCGACGGGGACTAGCGGGTGTCATAATAGAGACCCAGTACTTC. This sequence encodes CASSRRGLAGVIIETQYF.

This rearrangement joins TRBV29-1 to TRBJ1-1, with a possible D match to TRBD1 (6 bases). The V and J ends lost 5 bases and 4 bases respectively, with 14 bases between them. Germline CDR1 SQVTM, CDR2 ANQGSEA. CDR3 length equals 13 residues. The CDR3 here is CSVTGPRRTEAFF. The CDR3 coding sequence is TGCAGCGTTACAGGGCCTAGGCGCACTGAAGCTTTCTTT.

This clonotype has only a few counts. The chain uses TRBV12-3 or TRBV12-4 and TRBJ1-6; D remains unclear. The CDR3 totals 15 residues. The V and J ends lost 5 bases and 7 bases respectively, with 15 bases between them. The CDR3 loop reads CASSPVQARNSPLHF. The CDR3 nucleotides read TGTGCCAGCAGTCCCGTGCAGGCCCGGAATTCACCCCTCCACTTT.

The chain couples TRBV24-1 to TRBJ2-3; D uncertain. The V and J ends lost 4 bases and 2 bases respectively, with 3 bases between them. CDR1 is KGHDR, CDR2 SFDVKD, per germline. This CDR3 has 12 amino acids. CDR3 in DNA: TGTGCCACCAGTGAATCCACAGATACGCAGTATTTT. Its protein product is CATSESTDTQYF.

This clonotype was seen at least ten times. V gene TRBV6-2 or TRBV6-3 combines with J gene TRBJ2-1, with 9 bases lining up with TRBD1. The V segment lost 6 bases and the J segment 3 bases; nucleotides outside the gene matches: 6. The CDR3 runs to 15 residues. Germline V gene data show CDR1 as MNHEY and CDR2 as SVGEGT. CDR3 residues: CASRQGQGRYNEQFF. The CDR3 DNA reads as TGTGCCAGCAGACAAGGACAGGGGCGCTACAATGAGCAGTTCTTC.

J is TRBJ2-5 and V is TRBV29-1, with unresolved D. Per germline, CDR1 SQVTM and CDR2 ANQGSEA. V lost 4 bases to trimming and J lost 0 bases, with 6 bases between them. CDR3 size: 12 residues. In DNA form, the CDR3 reads TGCAGCGTTGGACAAAACCAAGAGACCCAGTACTTC. Its protein product is CSVGQNQETQYF.

The CDR3 bases are TGTGCCAGCAGTCTCCGACAGGGATCGGACACTGAAGCTTTCTTT. This sequence encodes CASSLRQGSDTEAFF. V usage is TRBV12-3 or TRBV12-4 and J usage is TRBJ1-1; 7 bases align to TRBD1. The V segment lost 5 bases and the J segment 3 bases; nucleotides outside the gene matches: 9. The CDR3 is made up of 15 amino acids.

This clonotype was seen repeatedly, ten times or more. The chain uses TRBV5-1 and TRBJ2-5, with D maybe TRBD2 (7 bases). This CDR3 is 14 amino acids long. The V end lost 4 bases, the J end lost 2 bases, and 12 bases lay between the germline ends. In germline, CDR1 is SGHRS, CDR2 YFSETQ. The CDR3 DNA follows: TGCGCCAGCAGCCGGGGGGCAGTTCAAGAGACCCAGTACTTC. It yields the protein CASSRGAVQETQYF.

This clonotype came up a few times. This chain uses TRBV7-6 with TRBJ1-5, with 8 positions matching TRBD1. Germline V gene data show CDR1 as SGHVS and CDR2 as FNYEAQ. V was clipped by 5 bases and J by 6 bases; unmatched bases: 6. CDR3 length: 14 amino acids. CDR3 nucleotides: TGTGCCAGCAGCGCAACAGGGGGGGGTCAGCCCCAGCATTTT. It encodes CASSATGGGQPQHF. Full variable domain (remainder filled in from reference TRBV7-6 and TRBJ1-5): GAGVSQSPRYKVTKRGQDVALRCDPISGHVSLYWYRQALGQGPEFLTYFNYEAQQDKSGLPNDRFSAERPEGSISTLTIQRTEQRDSAMYRCASSATGGGQPQHFGDGTRLSIL.

This clonotype was counted only a few times. The chain recombines TRBV28 with TRBJ2-7; 10 nucleotides align to TRBD1. Trimming at V came to 4 bases and at J to 5 bases, leaving 5 bases not matched to a gene. CDR1 MDHEN and CDR2 SYDVKM come from the germline V gene. This CDR3 spans 14 amino acids. The CDR3 loop is CASSSPTGGHEQYF. For the CDR3, the DNA is TGTGCCAGCAGTTCCCCGACAGGGGGCCACGAGCAGTACTTC.

The chain links TRBV7-9 to TRBJ1-1; D not resolved. V was pared by 5 bases and J by 5 bases, with 21 bases between. The CDR3 spans 16 residues. Germline CDR1 reads SEHNR; CDR2 reads FQNEAQ (reference sequence). The DNA of the CDR3 is TGTGCCAGCAGCCCCGCCGGTGCCGGGGTAGGAACTGAAGCTTTCTTT. This translates into CASSPAGAGVGTEAFF.

The chain uses TRBV20-1 and TRBJ2-2; D is uncertain. The CDR3 is 15 amino acids. The V end lost 3 bases, the J end lost 4 bases, and 15 bases lay between the germline ends. From germline, CDR1 is DFQATT and CDR2 SNEGSKA (reference sequence). The CDR3 region has the DNA TGCAGTGCTAGTAATTGGGGAAACCCCACCGGGGAGCTGTTTTTT. Translated, it gives CSASNWGNPTGELFF.

This clonotype was picked up many times. The J gene is TRBJ2-7, the V gene TRBV7-2; D is unresolved. This CDR3 comprises 11 residues. The ends were cut back, 4 bases at V and 3 bases at J, with 4 bases in the middle. Germline CDR1 reads SGHTA; CDR2 reads FQGNSA. The CDR3 protein is CASSYRYEQYF. The CDR3 DNA sequence: TGTGCCAGCAGCTACCGCTACGAGCAGTACTTC.

To note about this clonotype: Since a much larger clone is just one base distant, this may be a read error. This chain uses TRBV7-2 with TRBJ2-7; D unresolved. CDR1 SGHTA and CDR2 FQGNSA come from the germline V gene. The CDR3 extends over 14 amino acids. V lost 5 bases and J lost 6, with 17 bases in between. The CDR3 reads CASSTGPILPEQYF. CDR3 DNA: TGTGCCAGCAGCACGGGCCCAATCCTCCCCGAGCAGTACTTC.

This clonotype was detected only a few times. The chain is built from TRBV5-1 and TRBJ1-4; weak D call: TRBD1 (5 bases). CDR1 is SGHRS, CDR2 YFSETQ, per germline. The CDR3 runs 16 residues. V was shortened by 2 bases and J by 5 bases, with 16 bases between the two germline ends. The CDR3 spells CASSLRFGGQNEKLFF. CDR3 nucleotides: TGCGCCAGCAGCTTACGTTTCGGGGGTCAGAATGAAAAACTGTTTTTT.

This clonotype showed up many times. This chain connects TRBV7-2 to TRBJ1-1; D might be TRBD1 (6 bases). The germline V gene has CDR1 SGHTA and CDR2 FQGNSA. CDR3 length: 13 residues. Trimming pared 5 bases from V and 3 bases from J, leaving 10 bases between. The CDR3 loop reads CASSGRTDTEAFF. The DNA of the CDR3 is TGTGCCAGCAGCGGACGGACAGACACTGAAGCTTTCTTT. Supplemented by reference TRBV7-2 and TRBJ1-1, the full variable domain reads GAGVSQSPSNKVTEKGKDVELRCDPISGHTALYWYRQSLGQGLEFLIYFQGNSAPDKSGLPSDRFSAERTGGSVSTLTIQRTQQEDSAVYLCASSGRTDTEAFFGQGTRLTVV.

This clonotype was seen a few times. The rearrangement joins TRBV28 to TRBJ2-7; possible D gene TRBD1, 6 bases. In germline, CDR1 is MDHEN, CDR2 SYDVKM. V lost 3 bases and J lost 5, with 14 bases in between. This CDR3 comprises 14 residues. The CDR3 DNA follows: TGTGCCAGCAGTTTGCACAGGGCCGGTCACGAGCAGTACTTC. It specifies CASSLHRAGHEQYF.